The 30 T cell receptor beta chains listed next were all sequenced from one sample in a study of PD-1 blockade in classical Hodgkin lymphoma. The repertoire was sequenced with immunoSEQ multiplex PCR; TCRdb's copy has only in-frame clones and lacks some. This sample has 50,000 to 65,000 clones, with around 90% found just once. Time point noted: cycle 4 day 1 (C4D1), after 5 to 7 weeks of nivolumab. Every patient had relapsed following autologous stem cell transplantation, and cohorts differed in brentuximab vedotin exposure. Specimen: peripheral blood mononuclear cells (PBMCs), collected before the fourth cycle of nivolumab. The source is a human donor with classical Hodgkin lymphoma.

J is TRBJ2-7 and V is TRBV7-9; 9 bases agree with TRBD1. CDR3 length: 15 residues. CDR1 is SEHNR and CDR2 is FQNEAQ in the germline V gene (reference sequence). The J segment lost 0 bases and the V segment lost 5 bases, leaving 5 bases of the junction unmatched. The CDR3 DNA reads TGTGCCAGCAGCCACGGGACAGGGAGCTCCTACGAGCAGTACTTC. Its protein is CASSHGTGSSYEQYF.

V usage is TRBV29-1 and J usage is TRBJ2-2; D tentatively fits TRBD1 or TRBD2 (5 bases each). CDR3 length equals 13 residues. V was cut by 6 bases and J by 5 bases, with 13 bases left in between. Germline CDR1 is SQVTM and CDR2 is ANQGSEA. The CDR3 coding sequence is TGCAGCGTGAGGGGTGAAGTGACCGGGGAGCTGTTTTTT. Translated: CSVRGEVTGELFF.

V is TRBV15 and J is TRBJ2-1; weak D call: TRBD2 (5 bases). The germline CDR1 and CDR2 sequences are LNHNV and YYDKDF (reference sequence). CDR3 size: 14 residues. Trimming stripped 7 bases from V and 6 bases from J, with 16 bases between. This CDR3 reads CATNADLVPNEQFF. CDR3 bases: TGTGCCACCAACGCGGACTTAGTGCCCAATGAGCAGTTCTTC.

The chain links TRBV6-5 to TRBJ2-7, with 9 positions matching TRBD1. The CDR3 spans 14 residues. Germline assignment: CDR1 MNHEY and CDR2 SVGAGI. Trimming cost V 8 bases and J 4 bases; bases outside gene matches: 9. CDR3 bases: TGTGCCAGCCTCAAGGGACAGGGAGAATACGAGCAGTACTTC. Translating gives CASLKGQGEYEQYF.

The chain links TRBV28 to TRBJ1-3; D is perhaps TRBD1 (6 bases). Germline values: CDR1 MDHEN, CDR2 SYDVKM. V lost 2 bases, J lost 4 bases, and 12 bases lay in between. The CDR3 covers 15 residues. Here the CDR3 DNA reads TGTGCCAGCAGTTTAGGTGGGGGGCCGGGAAACACCATATATTTT. Protein product: CASSLGGGPGNTIYF.

The chain joins TRBV10-3 to TRBJ1-3; D remains ambiguous. The V gene lost 6 bases and the J gene lost 0 bases, with 9 bases spanning the gap. This CDR3 is 14 amino acids long. Germline V gene lookup returns CDR1 ENHRY and CDR2 SYGVKD. In DNA form, the CDR3 reads TGTGCCATCAGACCGACGGGCTCTGGAAACACCATATATTTT. Translation: CAIRPTGSGNTIYF.

The chain is built from TRBV10-2 and TRBJ1-3; D is ambiguous. Germline V lookup: CDR1 WSHSY, CDR2 SAAADI. This CDR3 comprises 12 residues. V was cut by 7 bases and J by 3 bases, with 7 bases left in between. The CDR3 sequence: CASKAGGNTIYF. CDR3 nucleotide sequence: TGCGCCAGCAAAGCGGGTGGAAACACCATATATTTT.

This chain joins TRBV11-3 and TRBJ2-2; D may be TRBD1 or TRBD2 (5 bases each). Germline V lookup: CDR1 SGHNT, CDR2 YENEEA. This CDR3 has 18 amino acids. V lost 1 base to trimming and J lost 0 bases, with 15 bases between them. CDR3 protein: CASSLAGRGRPNTGELFF. The CDR3 coding sequence is TGTGCCAGCAGCTTAGCCGGTAGGGGACGGCCGAACACCGGGGAGCTGTTTTTT.

The chain uses TRBV6-6 and TRBJ1-4; no reliable D call. The CDR3 loop spans 14 amino acids. CDR1 and CDR2 from the germline V gene are MNHNY and SVGAGI (reference sequence). Trimming stripped 6 bases from V and 0 bases from J, with 8 bases between. The CDR3 protein is CASRDFATNEKLFF. The CDR3 nucleotides are TGTGCCAGCAGGGATTTCGCAACTAATGAAAAACTGTTTTTT.

The rearrangement links TRBV15 to TRBJ2-3; 13 bases map to TRBD2. The CDR3 covers 19 residues. Germline V gene lookup returns CDR1 LNHNV and CDR2 YYDKDF (reference sequence). V gave up 1 base and J gave up 4 bases; unmatched junction bases: 11. DNA of the CDR3: TGTGCCACCAGCAGAGCCACTAGCGGGGGGGCCTCTGTTGCAGATACGCAGTATTTT. Translated: CATSRATSGGASVADTQYF.

This chain uses TRBV7-2 with TRBJ1-2; no reliable D call. Deletions cut 11 bases from V and 4 bases from J, with 14 bases between. Germline CDR1 SGHTA, CDR2 FQGNSA. The CDR3 has 12 residues. The CDR3 protein is CAVLERPYGYTF. CDR3 sequence (DNA): TGTGCCGTCTTAGAAAGGCCCTATGGCTACACCTTC.

The rearrangement joins TRBV9 to TRBJ1-5; perhaps TRBD1 as D (6 bases). Trimming removed 0 bases at V and 9 bases at J, with 10 bases between. The CDR3 is 13 amino acids. CDR1 is SGDLS, CDR2 YYNGEE, per germline. The CDR3 DNA is TGTGCCAGCAGCGTAGACGGGGGGCTGCCCCAGCATTTT. Protein: CASSVDGGLPQHF.

The chain carries TRBV18 and TRBJ2-7; perhaps TRBD1 as D (6 bases). With 6 bases removed from V and 1 base from J, the gap between germline ends came to 16 bases. The CDR3 has 15 amino acids. The germline gives CDR1 KGHSH, CDR2 LQKENI. CDR3 in amino acids: CASSPTQGVSYEQYF. In DNA form, the CDR3 reads TGTGCCAGCTCTCCCACACAGGGAGTATCCTACGAGCAGTACTTC.

The chain employs TRBV19 and TRBJ2-2, with D tentatively TRBD1 or TRBD2 (5 bases each). The CDR3 totals 16 residues. Trimming left V 1 base short and J 3 bases short, with 12 bases between. Germline CDR1 LNHDA, CDR2 SQIVND (reference sequence). The CDR3 DNA reads as TGTGCCAGTAGTATAGGGGGGTATCAGGACACCGGGGAGCTGTTTTTT. Encoded protein: CASSIGGYQDTGELFF.

The rearrangement links TRBV18 to TRBJ2-7; D gene ambiguous. The CDR3 totals 15 residues. The germline gives CDR1 KGHSH, CDR2 LQKENI. V lost 2 bases, J lost 0 bases, and 11 bases lay in between. The CDR3 nucleotides are TGTGCCAGCTCACCAATTTCAGGTAGCTCCTACGAGCAGTACTTC. Protein product: CASSPISGSSYEQYF.

This chain uses TRBV10-2 with TRBJ1-5; tentatively, D is TRBD1 (6 bases). The CDR3 totals 17 residues. Between the trimmed V and J ends, which lost 9 bases and 0 bases, there was a span of 21 bases. Germline loops: CDR1 WSHSY, CDR2 SAAADI. CDR3 DNA: TGCGCCAGTGGCTGGGGGGCAGGGGCTTATAGCAATCAGCCCCAGCATTTT. As protein: CASGWGAGAYSNQPQHF.

As regards this clone: An end of the junction differs from the germline gene, which may be a read error. The chain combines TRBV18 with TRBJ2-1; D unresolved. The CDR3 has 12 residues. Germline CDR1 KGHSH, CDR2 LQKENI. CDR3 nucleotide sequence: TGTGCCAGCTCACCCTCCGACAATGAGCAGTTCTTC. Its protein product is CASSPSDNEQFF.

The rearrangement links TRBV4-1 to TRBJ2-1; D remains ambiguous. Germline V lookup: CDR1 MGHRA, CDR2 YSYEKL. The ends were cut back, 4 bases at V and 5 bases at J, with 15 bases in the middle. The CDR3 consists of 15 residues. CDR3 residues: CASSPLNDWDNEQFF. CDR3 DNA: TGCGCCAGCAGCCCCTTAAACGACTGGGACAATGAGCAGTTCTTC.

The rearrangement uses TRBV30 and TRBJ1-5; D uncertain. The CDR3 runs to 14 residues. V dropped 0 bases and J dropped 7 bases, with 13 bases sitting between them. Germline CDR1 reads GTSNPN; CDR2 reads SVGIG (reference sequence). For the CDR3, the DNA is TGTGCCTGGAGTGTTGGTGGGTCCGACCAGCCCCAGCATTTT. This translates into CAWSVGGSDQPQHF. Combining the CDR3 with reference TRBV30 and TRBJ1-5 gives the whole variable domain SQTIHQWPATLVQPVGSPLSLECTVEGTSNPNLYWYRQAAGRGLQLLFYSVGIGQISSEVPQNLSASRPQDRQFILSSKKLLLSDSGFYLCAWSVGGSDQPQHFGDGTRLSIL.

The V and J genes are TRBV19 and TRBJ2-7; 9 nucleotides align to TRBD2. From germline, CDR1 is LNHDA and CDR2 SQIVND (reference sequence). J lost 3 bases, V lost 3 bases, and 6 bases had no gene match. CDR3 size: 15 residues. The CDR3 DNA reads TGTGCCAGTAGTATTCTTGCGGGGGGGCTCTACGAGCAGTACTTC. Its protein product is CASSILAGGLYEQYF. The complete variable domain, with remaining parts taken from reference TRBV19 and TRBJ2-7, reads DGGITQSPKYLFRKEGQNVTLSCEQNLNHDAMYWYRQDPGQGLRLIYYSQIVNDFQKGDIAEGYSVSREKKESFPLTVTSAQKNPTAFYLCASSILAGGLYEQYFGPGTRLTVT.

The chain couples TRBV6-5 to TRBJ2-1; 8 bases match TRBD2. This CDR3 comprises 16 residues. Germline V gene data show CDR1 as MNHEY and CDR2 as SVGAGI. V shed 1 base and J 5 bases; nucleotides not matched to a gene: 7. CDR3 bases: TGTGCCAGCAGTTACTTTGTTGGCGGGGGGAACAATGAGCAGTTCTTC. Its protein product is CASSYFVGGGNNEQFF.

This clone was detected once. The chain carries TRBV18 and TRBJ1-3; D remains unclear. The CDR3 runs 15 residues. V shed 4 bases and J shed 0 bases, with 10 bases lying between them. CDR1 and CDR2 from the germline V gene are KGHSH and LQKENI. CDR3 nucleotide sequence: TGTGCCAGCTCACAGGACGGAAACTCTGGAAACACCATATATTTT. It yields the protein CASSQDGNSGNTIYF.

V is TRBV19 and J is TRBJ2-1; 9 bases are shared with TRBD1. CDR1 is LNHDA, CDR2 SQIVND, per germline (reference sequence). This CDR3 is 14 amino acids long. V shed 8 bases, J shed 3 bases, and the junction held 5 bases outside the gene matches. This chain's CDR3 is CASADRGIYNEQFF. CDR3 nucleotides: TGTGCCAGTGCAGACAGGGGGATCTACAATGAGCAGTTCTTC.

The chain combines TRBV29-1 with TRBJ2-7; 7 bases are a match to TRBD1. V lost 6 bases, J lost 4 bases, and 9 bases stayed unmatched. CDR1 is SQVTM and CDR2 is ANQGSEA in the germline V gene. The CDR3 is 13 amino acids. DNA of the CDR3: TGCAGCGTCGGTGGACAGGCGCCATACGAGCAGTACTTC. It yields the protein CSVGGQAPYEQYF.

The V gene is TRBV6-5, the J gene TRBJ1-4; TRBD1 is a possible D gene (6 bases). This CDR3 has 14 residues. The V and J ends lost 5 bases and 6 bases respectively, with 13 bases between them. Germline assignment: CDR1 MNHEY and CDR2 SVGAGI. In DNA form, the CDR3 reads TGTGCCAGCAGTGGCGGGGGGCGCGATGAAAAACTGTTTTTT. This encodes CASSGGGRDEKLFF.

V is TRBV6-5 and J is TRBJ2-1; TRBD2 aligns across 9 bases. V shed 4 bases and J 5 bases; nucleotides not matched to a gene: 6. This CDR3 spans 15 amino acids. Looked up from germline, CDR1 is MNHEY and CDR2 is SVGAGI. The CDR3 region has the DNA TGTGCCAGCAGTTTAAGCGGGGGGAAACACAATGAGCAGTTCTTC. Its translation is CASSLSGGKHNEQFF.

This clone was observed once. This chain links TRBV5-1 with TRBJ1-2, with TRBD1 matching over 9 bases. The V gene end was trimmed by 4 bases and the J gene end by 1 base; junction bases not matched to a gene: 11. The CDR3 contains 17 residues. CDR1 and CDR2 from the germline V gene are SGHRS and YFSETQ. The CDR3 nucleotides read TGCGCCAGCAGCCCCAGTCTGCAGACAGGGGGTAACTATGGCTACACCTTC. Translating gives CASSPSLQTGGNYGYTF.

The chain recombines TRBV5-1 with TRBJ2-5, with 10 positions matching TRBD2. After removal of 1 base from V and 2 bases from J, the junction contained 5 bases not matched to a gene. Germline V lookup: CDR1 SGHRS, CDR2 YFSETQ. The CDR3 runs 16 residues. CDR3 DNA sequence: TGCGCCAGCAGCTTGCAACTAGCGGGGATACAAGAGACCCAGTACTTC. It codes for CASSLQLAGIQETQYF.

This chain uses TRBV5-1 with TRBJ2-3; 8 bases match TRBD2. V lost 4 bases to trimming and J lost 0 bases; unmatched junction nucleotides: 7. This CDR3 contains 16 residues. Germline CDR1 SGHRS, CDR2 YFSETQ. As DNA, the CDR3 is TGCGCCAGCAGCAGGAGGGCGGGGGGCAGCACAGATACGCAGTATTTT. Translating gives CASSRRAGGSTDTQYF.

This clone was picked up a small number of times. V is TRBV30 and J is TRBJ1-1; D perhaps matches TRBD1 (5 bases). The CDR3 consists of 11 residues. V gave up 2 bases and J gave up 5 bases, with 6 bases separating them. In germline, CDR1 is GTSNPN, CDR2 SVGIG (reference sequence). The CDR3 spells CAWSRGTEAFF. The CDR3 DNA is TGTGCCTGGAGTCGGGGGACTGAAGCTTTCTTT.